These 30 T cell receptor beta chains were all obtained from the same sample, sequenced in a study of blood T cell repertoires in COVID-19 (TCRdb year 2020). Libraries were made using the immunoSEQ multiplex PCR assay. Not all clones reach the TCRdb copy of this immuneACCESS table, which keeps in-frame sequences only. Checked studies attribute under half of the gap to unresolved V genes and leave the rest unexplained. Across this sample there are fewer than 110,000 clones, with approximately 80% seen only once. The top ten hold roughly 4% of the sample. Material for sequencing was peripheral blood. Every receptor here comes from a man between 65 and 79 years old with acute or convalescent COVID-19.

The rearrangement uses TRBV1 and TRBJ1-2; TRBD1, the table's D call, lacks a check against the DNA. TRBV1 is deemed a pseudogene. This CDR3 comprises 17 residues. The CDR3 coding sequence is TGCACCAGCAGCCTATCGGACAGTGAGAGCTCCAACTATGGCTACACCTTC. This encodes CTSSLSDSESSNYGYTF.

V and J are TRBV5-1 and TRBJ2-7, with unresolved D. CDR1 SGHRS and CDR2 YFSETQ come from the germline V gene. The CDR3 is made up of 13 amino acids. Trimming cost V 0 bases and J 2 bases, with 6 bases left between them. Here the CDR3 reads CASSLAGPYEQYF. The CDR3 nucleotides are TGCGCCAGCAGCTTGGCAGGCCCCTACGAGCAGTACTTC.

The sample holds a few counts of this clone. This chain uses TRBV10-3 with TRBJ1-1, with 8 bases matching TRBD1. This CDR3 region has 16 residues. CDR1 ENHRY and CDR2 SYGVKD come from the germline V gene. V lost 2 bases, J lost 0 bases, and 5 bases stayed unmatched. In DNA form, the CDR3 reads TGTGCCATCAGTGAGGTCGGACAGGGAATGAACACTGAAGCTTTCTTT. Translating gives CAISEVGQGMNTEAFF.

V and J are TRBV9 and TRBJ1-3, with TRBD1 matching over 9 bases. CDR1 is SGDLS, CDR2 YYNGEE, per germline. This CDR3 has 14 residues. Germline trimming cut 3 bases from V and 8 bases from J; bases unmatched to any gene: 6. The CDR3 here is CASSDPTGGDTIYF. For the CDR3, the DNA is TGTGCCAGCAGCGACCCGACAGGGGGGGACACCATATATTTT.

This clone was seen a single time. The chain is built from TRBV7-2 and TRBJ1-6; 8 positions match TRBD1. Germline CDR1 and CDR2: SGHTA and FQGNSA. The CDR3 spans 13 residues. The ends lost 3 bases at V and 17 bases at J; junction bases unmatched: 9. The CDR3 is CASSFGQGGLIHF. The CDR3 DNA is TGTGCCAGCAGCTTTGGACAGGGAGGGCTTATCCACTTT.

V is TRBV28 and J is TRBJ2-3; D ambiguous. This CDR3 is 13 amino acids long. Germline V lookup: CDR1 MDHEN, CDR2 SYDVKM. The V end was cut by 1 base, the J end by 5 bases, with 7 bases between. In DNA, the CDR3 is TGTGCCAGCAGTTTATCGGGTCGAGATACGCAGTATTTT. The encoded protein is CASSLSGRDTQYF. Looking up the rest from reference TRBV28 and TRBJ2-3 gives the full variable domain: DVKVTQSSRYLVKRTGEKVFLECVQDMDHENMFWYRQDPGLGLRLIYFSYDVKMKEKGDIPEGYSVSREKKERFSLILESASTNQTSMYLCASSLSGRDTQYFGPGTRLTVL.

V gene TRBV19 combines with J gene TRBJ1-2; no firm D call. V shed 0 bases and J shed 8 bases, with 4 bases lying between them. The CDR3 is made up of 11 amino acids. From germline, CDR1 is LNHDA and CDR2 SQIVND (reference sequence). The CDR3 is CASSIDRGYTF. CDR3 bases: TGTGCCAGTAGTATAGACAGGGGCTACACCTTC.

The chain recombines TRBV3-1 (or the pseudogene TRBV3-2) with TRBJ2-1, with 13 bases aligning to TRBD2. Germline assignment: CDR1 LGHDT and CDR2 YNNKEL (reference sequence). CDR3 size: 20 residues. V was pared by 1 base and J by 1 base, with 10 bases of the junction left unmatched. This CDR3 is CASSQVGGTSGVGSYNEQFF. Here the CDR3 DNA reads TGTGCCAGCAGCCAAGTGGGCGGGACTAGCGGGGTCGGATCCTACAATGAGCAGTTCTTC.

This chain joins TRBV12-3 or TRBV12-4 and TRBJ2-7; possible D gene TRBD2, 5 bases. The CDR3 runs 13 residues. Trimming took 2 bases from V and 3 from J, leaving 8 bases between them. The CDR3 here is CASSLIRGYEQYF. The CDR3 nucleotides are TGTGCCAGCAGTTTAATCCGGGGCTACGAGCAGTACTTC.

As regards this clone: The junction shows a germline mismatch at one end, possibly a read error. The gene calls are TRBV6-1 and TRBJ1-4, with TRBD1 identical over 11 bases. Germline V gene data show CDR1 as MNHNS and CDR2 as SASEGT. The CDR3 contains 16 residues. CDR3 sequence reads: CASREGTGGTNEKLFF. The CDR3 nucleotides are TGTGCCAGCAGAGAAGGGACAGGGGGGACTAATGAAAAACTGTTTTTT.

This chain links TRBV9 with TRBJ1-5; maybe TRBD1 (6 bases). With 0 bases removed from V and 4 bases from J, the gap between germline ends came to 11 bases. This CDR3 region has 15 residues. In germline, CDR1 is SGDLS, CDR2 YYNGEE. CDR3 residues: CASSVGGLPNQPQHF. The CDR3 nucleotides read TGTGCCAGCAGCGTAGGGGGGCTCCCAAATCAGCCCCAGCATTTT.

The rearrangement uses TRBV27 and TRBJ1-1; the D is unclear. In germline, CDR1 is MNHEY, CDR2 SMNVEV (reference sequence). The CDR3 length is 13 residues. The ends were cut back, 6 bases at V and 1 base at J, with 9 bases in the middle. The CDR3 loop reads CASSLQWNTEAFF. CDR3 DNA: TGTGCCAGCAGCTTACAGTGGAACACTGAAGCTTTCTTT.

The chain has TRBV24-1 and TRBJ1-1, with no clear D. CDR1 is KGHDR, CDR2 SFDVKD, per germline. V was shortened by 8 bases and J by 0 bases, with 9 bases between the two germline ends. The CDR3 totals 13 residues. The CDR3 spells CATIRSVNTEAFF. In nucleotides, the CDR3 is TGTGCCACCATTAGATCGGTGAACACTGAAGCTTTCTTT.

The chain has TRBV3-1 (or the pseudogene TRBV3-2) and TRBJ2-3; D is possibly TRBD2 (6 bases). This CDR3 region has 16 residues. V dropped 2 bases and J dropped 0 bases, with 12 bases sitting between them. Germline V gene lookup returns CDR1 LGHDT and CDR2 YNNKEL (reference sequence). CDR3 DNA sequence: TGTGCCAGCAGCCAATTTGGCGGGGCAAGCACAGATACGCAGTATTTT. It is translated as CASSQFGGASTDTQYF.

The sample holds a few counts of this clone. J is TRBJ1-4 and V is TRBV4-2; 7 nucleotides align to TRBD1. V lost 1 base to trimming and J lost 2 bases; unmatched junction nucleotides: 4. The CDR3 is 16 amino acids. In germline, CDR1 is LGHNA, CDR2 YNFKEQ. The CDR3 region is CASSQVPGQTNEKLFF. The CDR3 nucleotides are TGTGCCAGCAGCCAAGTTCCGGGACAGACTAATGAAAAACTGTTTTTT.

At least ten counts were recorded for this clone. The chain links TRBV11-2 to TRBJ2-1, with 7 bases lining up with TRBD2. The V segment lost 1 base and the J segment 9 bases; nucleotides outside the gene matches: 6. CDR3 length: 14 amino acids. The V gene's germline CDR1 is SGHAT and CDR2 FQNNGV. In nucleotides, the CDR3 is TGTGCCAGCAGCTTAGGGGGGGGAGTGGGTGAGCAGTTCTTC. This sequence encodes CASSLGGGVGEQFF.

This chain uses TRBV5-1 with TRBJ2-5; 8 bases align to TRBD2. J was trimmed by 5 bases and V by 4 bases; bases with no gene match: 13. Germline V gene data show CDR1 as SGHRS and CDR2 as YFSETQ. CDR3 length: 16 amino acids. As DNA, the CDR3 is TGCGCCAGCAGCCCCTTCGGGGGGGGGCCGGGGGAGACCCAGTACTTC. Translated, it gives CASSPFGGGPGETQYF.

This clone was detected only a few times. J is TRBJ1-1 and V is TRBV25-1; 8 bases agree with TRBD1. The junction had 8 bases not matched to a gene; V was cut back by 8 bases and J by 3 bases. The CDR3 consists of 14 residues. The germline V gene encodes CDR1 MGHDK and CDR2 SYGVNS. For the CDR3, the DNA is TGTGCCAGCGGAGAGGACAGGGAGGACACTGAAGCTTTCTTT. Protein sequence: CASGEDREDTEAFF.

This clone occurred once. The V and J genes are TRBV4-2 and TRBJ2-2; 9 nucleotides agree with TRBD2. Germline loops: CDR1 LGHNA, CDR2 YNFKEQ. V trimming: 1 base; J trimming: 7 bases; junction bases outside the gene matches: 13. This CDR3 spans 18 amino acids. The CDR3 nucleotides are TGTGCCAGCAGCCAAGGGGATCAGCGGGGGGCCACGGACGGGGAGCTGTTTTTT. As protein: CASSQGDQRGATDGELFF.

The chain's CDR3 is CASSLSGGVRGRDGYTF. The CDR3 DNA follows: TGTGCCAGCAGTCTCTCTGGTGGGGTCAGGGGTCGGGATGGCTACACCTTC. The chain carries TRBV3-1 (or the pseudogene TRBV3-2) and TRBJ1-2; D may be TRBD1 (6 bases). The CDR3 contains 17 residues. V was clipped by 6 bases and J by 6 bases, with 26 bases between them. Germline loops: CDR1 LGHDT, CDR2 YNNKEL (reference sequence).

This clone was seen at least ten times. The chain employs TRBV21-1 and TRBJ1-5; TRBD1 is taken as the D call from the table, unchecked against the DNA. TRBV21-1 is labeled a pseudogene. The CDR3 loop spans 17 amino acids. The DNA for the CDR3 is TGTGCCAGCAGCAAAGCCCTGGACAGGGTTAGCAATCAGCCCCAGCATTTT. Its translation: CASSKALDRVSNQPQHF.

The rearrangement uses TRBV1 and TRBJ2-3; the table's D call, TRBD2, was not checked against the DNA. TRBV1 represents a pseudogene. The CDR3 covers 20 residues. For the CDR3, the DNA is TGCACCAGCAGCCAAAATCGAACTAGCGGGGGTTCACCTAGCACAGATACGCAGTATTTT. This sequence encodes CTSSQNRTSGGSPSTDTQYF.

This chain connects TRBV4-2 to TRBJ1-2; tentative D call: TRBD1 (5 bases). The ends were cut back, 1 base at V and 4 bases at J, with 10 bases in the middle. The CDR3 totals 14 residues. Germline V lookup: CDR1 LGHNA, CDR2 YNFKEQ. The CDR3 nucleotides read TGTGCCAGCAGCCAAGTCGGGACTAGCTATGGCTACACCTTC. As protein: CASSQVGTSYGYTF.

The chain has TRBV5-6 and TRBJ2-4, with TRBD1 as a possible D gene (6 bases). In germline, CDR1 is SGHDT, CDR2 YYEEEE. Deletions cut 4 bases from V and 1 base from J, with 12 bases between. The CDR3 sequence is 15 residues long. CDR3 region: CASSPIDRAKNIQYF. In nucleotides, the CDR3 is TGTGCCAGCAGCCCCATCGACAGGGCCAAAAACATTCAGTACTTC.

This clone was recorded only once. J is TRBJ2-2 and V is TRBV11-2; D perhaps matches TRBD1 (6 bases). This CDR3 region has 14 residues. V lost 1 base and J lost 6, with 9 bases in between. Germline CDR1 is SGHAT and CDR2 is FQNNGV. As DNA, the CDR3 is TGTGCCAGCAGCTTAGTACAGGGCCCCGGGGAGCTGTTTTTT. Protein product: CASSLVQGPGELFF.

The CDR3 spells CASRPLAGITYNEQFF. The CDR3 DNA is TGTGCCAGCAGACCACTAGCGGGGATCACCTACAATGAGCAGTTCTTC. The gene calls are TRBV2 and TRBJ2-1; the match to TRBD2 covers 10 bases. The CDR3 is 16 residues long. V dropped 6 bases and J dropped 2; count of bases not matched to a gene: 7. The germline V gene encodes CDR1 SNHLY and CDR2 FYNNEI. Filled out from reference TRBV2 and TRBJ2-1, the complete variable domain reads EPEVTQTPSHQVTQMGQEVILRCVPISNHLYFYWYRQILGQKVEFLVSFYNNEISEKSEIFDDQFSVERPDGSNFTLKIRSTKLEDSAMYFCASRPLAGITYNEQFFGPGTRLTVL.

The rearrangement joins TRBV5-6 to TRBJ2-7; D perhaps matches TRBD1 (5 bases). The CDR3 spans 15 residues. Germline V gives CDR1 SGHDT, CDR2 YYEEEE. The V and J ends lost 0 bases and 4 bases respectively, with 14 bases between them. This CDR3 is CASSLVSQGWYEQYF. The CDR3 DNA sequence: TGTGCCAGCAGCTTGGTCTCCCAGGGATGGTACGAGCAGTACTTC.

The rearrangement uses TRBV6-5 and TRBJ2-2, with 9 bases aligning to TRBD1. Germline CDR1 MNHEY, CDR2 SVGAGI. The CDR3 is 15 residues long. With V trimmed by 5 bases and J by 4 bases, 5 bases remained unmatched. CDR3 in DNA: TGTGCCAGCAGTCCCCGACAGGGGGTCACCGGGGAGCTGTTTTTT. Translation gives CASSPRQGVTGELFF.

This clone has a single count. The CDR3 is CASSVPGTALLVYGYTF. In nucleotides, the CDR3 is TGTGCCAGCAGCGTACCTGGGACAGCCCTTTTGGTGTATGGCTACACCTTC. The rearrangement uses TRBV7-2 and TRBJ1-2; 7 bases are shared with TRBD1. Germline trimming cut 5 bases from V and 5 bases from J; bases unmatched to any gene: 17. The CDR3 spans 17 residues. The germline gives CDR1 SGHTA, CDR2 FQGNSA.

The chain couples TRBV7-2 to TRBJ1-2; D not resolved. This CDR3 contains 14 residues. V dropped 1 base and J dropped 5 bases, with 11 bases sitting between them. Germline CDR1 SGHTA, CDR2 FQGNSA. DNA for the CDR3: TGTGCCAGCAGCTTAGTTGTCAGCGGTTATGGCTACACCTTC. Translation gives CASSLVVSGYGYTF.